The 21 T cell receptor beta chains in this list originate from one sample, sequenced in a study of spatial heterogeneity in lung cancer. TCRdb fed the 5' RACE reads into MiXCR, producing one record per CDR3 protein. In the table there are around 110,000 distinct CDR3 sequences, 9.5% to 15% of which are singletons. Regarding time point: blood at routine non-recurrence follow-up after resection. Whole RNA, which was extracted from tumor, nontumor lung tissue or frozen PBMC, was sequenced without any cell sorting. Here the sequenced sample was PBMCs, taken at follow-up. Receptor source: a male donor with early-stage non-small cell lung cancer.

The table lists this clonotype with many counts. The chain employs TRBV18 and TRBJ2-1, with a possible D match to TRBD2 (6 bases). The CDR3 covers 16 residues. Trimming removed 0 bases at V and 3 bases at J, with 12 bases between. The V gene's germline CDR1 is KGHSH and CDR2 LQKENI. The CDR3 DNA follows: TGTGCCAGCTCACCACCGCGGCCGGGACTCTACAATGAGCAGTTCTTC. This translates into CASSPPRPGLYNEQFF.

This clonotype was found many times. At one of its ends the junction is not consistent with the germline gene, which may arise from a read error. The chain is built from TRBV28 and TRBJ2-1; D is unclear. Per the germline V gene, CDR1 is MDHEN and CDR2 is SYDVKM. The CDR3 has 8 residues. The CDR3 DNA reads TGTGCCACCAATCAGCAGTTCTTC. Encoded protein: CATNQQFF.

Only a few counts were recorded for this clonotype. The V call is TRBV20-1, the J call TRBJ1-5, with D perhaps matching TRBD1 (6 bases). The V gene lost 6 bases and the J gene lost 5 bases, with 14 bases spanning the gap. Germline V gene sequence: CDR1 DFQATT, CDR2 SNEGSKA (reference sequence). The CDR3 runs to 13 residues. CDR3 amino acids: CSAGGRGYQPQHF. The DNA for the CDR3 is TGCAGTGCGGGGGGCAGGGGCTATCAGCCCCAGCATTTT.

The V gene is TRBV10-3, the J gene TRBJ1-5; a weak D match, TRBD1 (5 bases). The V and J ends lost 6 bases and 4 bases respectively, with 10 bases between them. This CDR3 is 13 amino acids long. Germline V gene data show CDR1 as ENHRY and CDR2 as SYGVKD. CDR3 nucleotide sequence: TGTGCCATCAGGTCAGGGAGTAATCAGCCCCAGCATTTT. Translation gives CAIRSGSNQPQHF.

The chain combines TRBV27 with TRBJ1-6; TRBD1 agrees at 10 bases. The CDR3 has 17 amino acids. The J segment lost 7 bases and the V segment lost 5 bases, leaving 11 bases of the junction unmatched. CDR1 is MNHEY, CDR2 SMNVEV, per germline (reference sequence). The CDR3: CASSPRRGDRGNSPLHF. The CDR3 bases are TGTGCCAGCAGTCCCCGTAGGGGGGACAGGGGAAATTCACCCCTCCACTTT.

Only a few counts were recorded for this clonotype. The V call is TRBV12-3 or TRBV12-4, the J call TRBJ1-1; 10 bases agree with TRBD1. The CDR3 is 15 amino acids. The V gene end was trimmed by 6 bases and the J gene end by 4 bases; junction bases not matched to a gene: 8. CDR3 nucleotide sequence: TGTGCCAGCAGCCCGAGTTGGACAGGGGGCACTGAAGCTTTCTTT. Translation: CASSPSWTGGTEAFF.

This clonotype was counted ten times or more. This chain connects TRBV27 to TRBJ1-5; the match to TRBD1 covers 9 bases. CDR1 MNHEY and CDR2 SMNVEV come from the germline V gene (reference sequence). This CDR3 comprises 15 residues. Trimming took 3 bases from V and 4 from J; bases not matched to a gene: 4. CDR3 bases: TGTGCCAGCAGTTTTGGGACAGGGAATAATCAGCCCCAGCATTTT. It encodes CASSFGTGNNQPQHF.

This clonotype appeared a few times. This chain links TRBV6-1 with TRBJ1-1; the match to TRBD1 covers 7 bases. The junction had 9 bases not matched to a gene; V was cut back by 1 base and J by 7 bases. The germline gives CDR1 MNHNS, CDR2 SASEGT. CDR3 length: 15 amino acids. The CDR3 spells CASSEEPRGMGEAFF. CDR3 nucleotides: TGTGCCAGCAGTGAAGAACCCAGGGGGATGGGTGAAGCTTTCTTT.

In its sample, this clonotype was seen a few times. The CDR3 reads CASSGYKRDTEAFF. As DNA, the CDR3 is TGTGCCAGCAGTGGCTACAAGAGGGACACTGAAGCTTTCTTT. The rearrangement uses TRBV6-1 and TRBJ1-1; D call uncertain. The CDR3 sequence is 14 residues long. CDR1 is MNHNS and CDR2 is SASEGT in the germline V gene. V was cut by 4 bases and J by 3 bases, with 12 bases left in between.

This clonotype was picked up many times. DNA of the CDR3: TGTGCCATCAGTGAGTTACTACTGACTAGCGAAAGCACAGATACGCAGTATTTT. The encoded protein is CAISELLLTSESTDTQYF. The chain joins TRBV10-3 to TRBJ2-3; 8 nucleotides match TRBD2. The V and J ends lost 1 base and 0 bases, in that order; junction bases with no gene match: 9. CDR3 length equals 18 residues. Germline V gene sequence: CDR1 ENHRY, CDR2 SYGVKD.

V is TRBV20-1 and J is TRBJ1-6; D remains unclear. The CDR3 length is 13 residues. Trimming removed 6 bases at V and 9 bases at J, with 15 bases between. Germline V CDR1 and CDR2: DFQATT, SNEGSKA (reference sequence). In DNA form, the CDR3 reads TGCAGTGCGCTACCGGACCCGGGTTCACCCCTCCACTTT. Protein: CSALPDPGSPLHF.

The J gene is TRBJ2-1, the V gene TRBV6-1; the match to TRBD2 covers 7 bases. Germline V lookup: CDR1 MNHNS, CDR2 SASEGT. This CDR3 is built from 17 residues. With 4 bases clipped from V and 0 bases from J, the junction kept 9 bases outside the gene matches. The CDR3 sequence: CASSGDWRGSSYNEQFF. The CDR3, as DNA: TGTGCCAGCAGTGGGGATTGGCGGGGGAGCTCCTACAATGAGCAGTTCTTC.

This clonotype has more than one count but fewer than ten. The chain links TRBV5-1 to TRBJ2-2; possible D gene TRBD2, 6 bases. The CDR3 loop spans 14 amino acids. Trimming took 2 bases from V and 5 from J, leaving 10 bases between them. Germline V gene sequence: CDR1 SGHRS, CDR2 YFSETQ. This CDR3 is CASSFIRETGELFF. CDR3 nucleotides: TGCGCCAGCAGCTTTATCCGGGAGACCGGGGAGCTGTTTTTT.

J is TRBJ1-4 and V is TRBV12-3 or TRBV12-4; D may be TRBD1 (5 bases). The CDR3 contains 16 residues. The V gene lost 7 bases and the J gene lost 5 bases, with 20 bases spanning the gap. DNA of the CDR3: TGTGCCAGCATCTATGGGACCGCCCGGAGGAATGAAAAACTGTTTTTT. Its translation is CASIYGTARRNEKLFF.

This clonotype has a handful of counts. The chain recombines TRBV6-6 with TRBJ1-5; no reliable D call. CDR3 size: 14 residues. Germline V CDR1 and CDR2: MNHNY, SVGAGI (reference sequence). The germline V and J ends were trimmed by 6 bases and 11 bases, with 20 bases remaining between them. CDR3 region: CASRPDPGVGAQHF. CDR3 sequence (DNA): TGTGCCAGCAGGCCCGACCCCGGGGTTGGAGCCCAGCATTTT.

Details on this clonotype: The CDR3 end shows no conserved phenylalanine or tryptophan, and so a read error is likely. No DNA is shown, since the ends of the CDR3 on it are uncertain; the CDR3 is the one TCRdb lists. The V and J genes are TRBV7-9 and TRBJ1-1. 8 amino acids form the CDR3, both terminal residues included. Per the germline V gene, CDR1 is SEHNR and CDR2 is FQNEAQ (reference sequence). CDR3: CADGFGRS.

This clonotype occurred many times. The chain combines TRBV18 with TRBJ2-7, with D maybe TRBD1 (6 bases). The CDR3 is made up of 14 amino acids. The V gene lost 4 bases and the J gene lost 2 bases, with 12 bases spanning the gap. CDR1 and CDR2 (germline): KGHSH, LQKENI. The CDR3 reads CASSLYGQTYEQYF. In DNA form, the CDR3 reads TGTGCCAGCTCACTTTATGGACAGACCTACGAGCAGTACTTC.

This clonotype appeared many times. The CDR3 bases are TGTGCCAGCAGTCCGAACATGGATAGTGTAAAACTGTTTTTT. Translating it yields CASSPNMDSVKLFF. The chain links TRBV27 to TRBJ1-4; no definite D call. V shed 5 bases and J shed 10 bases, with 17 bases lying between them. The CDR3 spans 14 residues. Germline CDR1 reads MNHEY; CDR2 reads SMNVEV (reference sequence).

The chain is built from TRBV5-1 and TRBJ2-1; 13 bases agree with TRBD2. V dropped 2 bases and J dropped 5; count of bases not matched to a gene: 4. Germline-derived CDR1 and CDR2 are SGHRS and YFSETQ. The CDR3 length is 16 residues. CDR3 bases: TGCGCCAGCAGCTTCCTGACTAGCGGGGGGAACAATGAGCAGTTCTTC. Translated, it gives CASSFLTSGGNNEQFF.

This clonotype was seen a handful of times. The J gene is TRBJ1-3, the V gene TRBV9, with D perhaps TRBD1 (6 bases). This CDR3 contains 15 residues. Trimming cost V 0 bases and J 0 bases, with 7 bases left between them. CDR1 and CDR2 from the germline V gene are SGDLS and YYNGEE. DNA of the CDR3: TGTGCCAGCAGCGTAGAAGGGGGCTCTGGAAACACCATATATTTT. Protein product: CASSVEGGSGNTIYF.

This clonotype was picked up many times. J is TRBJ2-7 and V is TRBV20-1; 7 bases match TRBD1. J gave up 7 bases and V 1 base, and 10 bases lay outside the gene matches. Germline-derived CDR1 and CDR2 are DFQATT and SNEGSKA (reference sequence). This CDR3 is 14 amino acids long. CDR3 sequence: CSARGEGARKEQYF. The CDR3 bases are TGCAGTGCTAGAGGTGAGGGGGCGCGGAAAGAGCAGTACTTC.